These 26 T cell receptor beta chains were sequenced from one sample in a study of T cell responses to AZD1222 COVID-19 vaccine. Here immunoSEQ multiplex PCR was the method, and the copy in TCRdb shows in-frame clones only, minus some. This sample has over 140,000 clones, with 80% to 95% found just once. The sample consisted of peripheral blood, taken on day 0 of AZD1222 vaccination. These TCRs come from an adult in good health.

The chain employs TRBV27 and TRBJ2-1; 10 nucleotides align to TRBD2. V lost 3 bases to trimming and J lost 3 bases; unmatched junction nucleotides: 8. CDR3 length equals 17 residues. Germline V gives CDR1 MNHEY, CDR2 SMNVEV (reference sequence). CDR3 DNA: TGTGCCAGCAGTTTTGGCCTGGGACTAGCGAGCTACAATGAGCAGTTCTTC. This codes for CASSFGLGLASYNEQFF.

The gene calls are TRBV28 and TRBJ2-1; TRBD1 matches 11 bases. Unmatched junction bases numbered 4, after V lost 5 bases and J lost 16 bases. Per germline, CDR1 MDHEN and CDR2 SYDVKM. The CDR3 runs 11 residues. CDR3 amino acids: CASSLDRGQFF. In nucleotides, the CDR3 is TGTGCCAGCAGTCTGGACAGGGGGCAATTCTTC.

This clone appeared once. The J gene is TRBJ2-1, the V gene TRBV4-1; D gene ambiguous. V was cut by 1 base and J by 6 bases, with 10 bases left in between. This CDR3 has 14 residues. The V gene's germline CDR1 is MGHRA and CDR2 YSYEKL. CDR3 coding DNA: TGCGCCAGCAGCCAAGGCGACTCTTTCAATGAGCAGTTCTTC. It encodes CASSQGDSFNEQFF.

The chain combines TRBV5-5 with TRBJ2-3, with D perhaps matching TRBD1 (6 bases). Germline assignment: CDR1 SGHKS and CDR2 YYEKEE (reference sequence). Trimming cost V 5 bases and J 2 bases, with 12 bases left between them. This CDR3 is 14 amino acids long. The chain's CDR3 is CASRNGQFTDTQYF. Written as DNA, the CDR3 is TGTGCCAGCAGGAATGGACAGTTCACAGATACGCAGTATTTT.

This sequence joins TRBV28 and TRBJ1-2; TRBD1 matches at 7 bases. CDR1 and CDR2 (germline): MDHEN, SYDVKM. The V and J ends lost 3 bases and 4 bases, in that order; junction bases with no gene match: 11. This CDR3 region has 16 residues. The CDR3 protein is CASSLGGGGAGYGYTF. The DNA of the CDR3 is TGTGCCAGCAGTTTGGGTGGAGGGGGCGCGGGCTATGGCTACACCTTC.

J is TRBJ1-4 and V is TRBV7-8; tentative D call: TRBD1 (5 bases). V gave up 1 base and J gave up 8 bases, with 20 bases separating them. The CDR3 spans 17 residues. From germline, CDR1 is SGHVS and CDR2 FQNEAQ. The CDR3 bases are TGTGCCAGCAGCTTAGACATCGACAGAGCCCTCGGGGAAAAACTGTTTTTT. It specifies CASSLDIDRALGEKLFF.

The chain links TRBV29-1 to TRBJ2-1; D uncertain. CDR1 and CDR2 (germline): SQVTM, ANQGSEA. Trimming removed 0 bases at V and 4 bases at J, with 10 bases between. The CDR3 loop spans 14 amino acids. CDR3 sequence: CSVEEERVYNEQFF. CDR3 nucleotides: TGCAGCGTTGAAGAGGAAAGGGTATACAATGAGCAGTTCTTC.

V and J are TRBV7-8 and TRBJ1-2; D uncertain. Germline values: CDR1 SGHVS, CDR2 FQNEAQ. The CDR3 is 13 amino acids. Trimming removed 1 base from V and 8 bases from J, with 11 bases in between. The CDR3 DNA follows: TGTGCCAGCAGCTTAGGGGGTCAAAGGGGCTACACCTTC. This gives the protein CASSLGGQRGYTF.

The chain joins TRBV4-1 to TRBJ2-7; unclear D gene. V was trimmed by 1 base and J by 1 base, leaving 20 bases between them. The CDR3 runs 18 residues. CDR1 is MGHRA and CDR2 is YSYEKL in the germline V gene. The CDR3 nucleotides are TGCGCCAGCAGCCAAGCCCTCGCATCTGGGTATTGGTCCTACGAGCAGTACTTC. As protein: CASSQALASGYWSYEQYF.

CDR3 DNA sequence: TGTGCCAGCAGCTTGGGTGACAGGGGGACCTACGAGCAGTACTTC. Amino acid sequence: CASSLGDRGTYEQYF. This chain connects TRBV11-1 to TRBJ2-7; 9 bases are shared with TRBD1. Trimming took 3 bases from V and 2 from J; bases not matched to a gene: 5. Germline values: CDR1 SGHAT, CDR2 FQDESV (reference sequence). The CDR3 spans 15 residues.

This chain joins TRBV15 and TRBJ2-3, with 9 nucleotides matching TRBD1. Germline CDR1 and CDR2: LNHNV and YYDKDF (reference sequence). The junction had 9 bases not matched to a gene; V was cut back by 5 bases and J by 3 bases. The CDR3 has 16 residues. CDR3 DNA sequence: TGTGCCACCAGCTTGGGGGGACAGGGTCGTACAGATACGCAGTATTTT. It translates to CATSLGGQGRTDTQYF.

This rearrangement joins TRBV27 to TRBJ1-2, with 7 bases aligning to TRBD1. The germline gives CDR1 MNHEY, CDR2 SMNVEV (reference sequence). V lost 4 bases, J lost 1 base, and 3 bases stayed unmatched. This CDR3 is 14 amino acids long. CDR3 nucleotides: TGTGCCAGCAGTTACAGGGGCGATAACTATGGCTACACCTTC. Translated, it gives CASSYRGDNYGYTF.

The V and J genes are TRBV9 and TRBJ1-1, with TRBD1 identical over 8 bases. There are 19 residues in the CDR3. The V and J ends lost 3 bases and 6 bases, in that order; junction bases with no gene match: 22. From germline, CDR1 is SGDLS and CDR2 YYNGEE. The CDR3 sequence: CASSAPVQGEVGAGAEAFF. The CDR3 region has the DNA TGTGCCAGCAGCGCGCCTGTACAGGGGGAGGTAGGCGCGGGCGCTGAAGCTTTCTTT.

V gene TRBV27 combines with J gene TRBJ2-7; a possible D gene is TRBD2 (6 bases). The germline V and J ends were trimmed by 5 bases and 3 bases, with 20 bases remaining between them. Per germline, CDR1 MNHEY and CDR2 SMNVEV (reference sequence). This CDR3 comprises 16 residues. In DNA, the CDR3 is TGTGCCAGCAGTCCCTTAAGTGGGGGGTCTGGCTACGAGCAGTACTTC. It specifies CASSPLSGGSGYEQYF.

This chain links TRBV12-3 or TRBV12-4 with TRBJ2-7; the D is unclear. V lost 4 bases, J lost 2 bases, and 3 bases lay in between. The CDR3 covers 11 residues. The CDR3: CASSWAYEQYF. Written as DNA, the CDR3 is TGTGCCAGCAGTTGGGCCTACGAGCAGTACTTC.

V and J are TRBV6-1 and TRBJ2-1, with TRBD2 as a possible D gene (5 bases). V lost 1 base, J lost 7 bases, and 20 bases lay in between. The CDR3 is made up of 17 amino acids. Germline loops: CDR1 MNHNS, CDR2 SASEGT. CDR3 in DNA: TGTGCCAGCAGTGAAGTTTCAGTGGGAGTTCTTGGGAATGAGCAGTTCTTC. Its protein is CASSEVSVGVLGNEQFF.

This chain uses TRBV12-3 or TRBV12-4 with TRBJ2-1; D call uncertain. The length of the CDR3 is 13 residues. Trimming shortened V by 7 bases and J by 8 bases, and 15 bases separated the two germline ends. In DNA, the CDR3 is TGTGCCAGCACCCTGAGGACGGCCCATGAGCAGTTCTTC. Its translation is CASTLRTAHEQFF.

This clone came up once. CDR3 in DNA: TGCGCCAGCAGCCAAGGCCTGGGACGGCTGGGGCCGAACACTGAAGCTTTCTTT. This gives the protein CASSQGLGRLGPNTEAFF. V usage is TRBV4-1 and J usage is TRBJ1-1; D might be TRBD1 (5 bases). Germline values: CDR1 MGHRA, CDR2 YSYEKL. Deletions cut 1 base from V and 1 base from J, with 19 bases between. The CDR3 length is 18 residues.

V and J are TRBV12-3 or TRBV12-4 and TRBJ1-2; D not certain. The CDR3 spans 13 residues. Trimming removed 1 base at V and 2 bases at J, with 5 bases between. The CDR3 bases are TGTGCCAGCAGTTTAGACGGGAACTATGGCTACACCTTC. Its protein product is CASSLDGNYGYTF.

The J gene is TRBJ1-5, the V gene TRBV2, with no clear D. Trimming took off 7 bases at V and 0 bases at J, with 7 bases between the two ends. Germline loops: CDR1 SNHLY, CDR2 FYNNEI. The CDR3 sequence is 13 residues long. The CDR3 DNA reads TGTGCCAGCAAGGCGTATAGCAATCAGCCCCAGCATTTT. Protein: CASKAYSNQPQHF.

This chain uses TRBV5-1 with TRBJ2-6, with D possibly being TRBD2 (6 bases). Per germline, CDR1 SGHRS and CDR2 YFSETQ. V lost 0 bases and J 2 bases, leaving 9 bases between the germline ends. This CDR3 is built from 16 residues. The CDR3 coding sequence is TGCGCCAGCAGCTTGGGGAGGGAGGCTGGGGCCAACGTCCTGACTTTC. This sequence encodes CASSLGREAGANVLTF.

In the case of this clone: Other DNA sequences in the same sample also yield this CDR3. This chain links TRBV9 with TRBJ2-3; no reliable D call. Looked up from germline, CDR1 is SGDLS and CDR2 is YYNGEE. V shed 0 bases and J shed 4 bases, with 3 bases lying between them. The CDR3 is 12 residues long. CDR3 residues: CASSVVPDTQYF. CDR3 bases: TGTGCCAGCAGCGTAGTCCCAGATACGCAGTATTTT. Variable domain in full (rest from reference TRBV9 and TRBJ2-3): DSGVTQTPKHLITATGQRVTLRCSPRSGDLSVYWYQQSLDQGLQFLIQYYNGEERAKGNILERFSAQQFPDLHSELNLSSLELGDSALYFCASSVVPDTQYFGPGTRLTVL.

The chain combines TRBV5-1 with TRBJ2-1, with a possible D match to TRBD2 (6 bases). In germline, CDR1 is SGHRS, CDR2 YFSETQ. V gave up 4 bases and J gave up 8 bases, with 19 bases separating them. CDR3 length: 15 residues. The CDR3 loop reads CASSLLGGAADEQFF. CDR3 coding DNA: TGCGCCAGCAGCCTTCTTGGCGGGGCCGCGGATGAGCAGTTCTTC.

J is TRBJ2-2 and V is TRBV11-2; D not resolved. Germline CDR1 reads SGHAT; CDR2 reads FQNNGV. CDR3 length: 12 residues. The CDR3 protein is CGWGTSTGELFF. DNA of the CDR3: TGTGGGTGGGGAACGAGCACCGGGGAGCTGTTTTTT. Filled out from reference TRBV11-2 and TRBJ2-2, the complete variable domain reads EAGVAQSPRYKIIEKRQSVAFWCNPISGHATLYWYQQILGQGPKLLIQFQNNGVVDDSQLPKDRFSAERLKGVDSTLKIQPAKLEDSAVYLCGWGTSTGELFFGEGSRLTVL.

With respect to this clone: One end of the junction is discordant with germline, which a read error may explain. V is TRBV2 and J is TRBJ2-7; perhaps D is TRBD1 or TRBD2 (7 bases each). The CDR3 has 14 amino acids. Per germline, CDR1 SNHLY and CDR2 FYNNEI. The CDR3 DNA is TGTGCCCGCAGGGGGGGGAGGGGACCCTACGAGCAGTACTTC. The encoded protein is CARRGGRGPYEQYF.

The sample holds one count of this clone. The chain uses TRBV6-6 and TRBJ2-1, with D perhaps matching TRBD1 (7 bases). Between the trimmed V and J ends, which lost 2 bases and 10 bases, there was a span of 15 bases. The CDR3 spans 14 residues. Germline-derived CDR1 and CDR2 are MNHNY and SVGAGI (reference sequence). The CDR3: CASSYRQGSGEQFF. The CDR3 DNA is TGTGCCAGCAGTTACCGACAGGGAAGCGGGGAGCAGTTCTTC.